A single sample gave rise to the 27 T cell receptor beta chains below, sequenced in a study of blood T cells in healthy people across ages. With a J-beta primer mix and a sample-barcoded 5' primer, a second PCR ran about 7 to 12 cycles. Via MiXCR, TCRdb re-called the 5' RACE reads, giving one row per CDR3 protein. The sample includes roughly 680,000 distinct CDR3 sequences, around 52% of them seen just once. The sequenced sample consisted of blood. These TCRs come from a woman over 75 in good health.

The J gene is TRBJ2-7, the V gene TRBV7-2, with TRBD2 matching 16 bases. This CDR3 has 18 residues. With V trimmed by 2 bases and J by 4 bases, 8 bases remained unmatched. Germline V lookup: CDR1 SGHTA, CDR2 FQGNSA. The CDR3 protein is CASSLKPGLAGGPYEQYF. The CDR3 DNA reads TGTGCCAGCAGCTTAAAGCCGGGACTAGCGGGAGGGCCGTACGAGCAGTACTTC. Supplemented by reference TRBV7-2 and TRBJ2-7, the full variable domain reads GAGVSQSPSNKVTEKGKDVELRCDPISGHTALYWYRQSLGQGLEFLIYFQGNSAPDKSGLPSDRFSAERTGGSVSTLTIQRTQQEDSAVYLCASSLKPGLAGGPYEQYFGPGTRLTVT.

This clonotype was picked up many times. The rearrangement uses TRBV9 and TRBJ2-3, with D perhaps TRBD2 (5 bases). The CDR3 covers 15 residues. The V end lost 4 bases, the J end lost 1 base, and 13 bases lay between the germline ends. The germline gives CDR1 SGDLS, CDR2 YYNGEE. DNA of the CDR3: TGTGCCAGCAGCCCCACGTCGAGGGGCACAGATACGCAGTATTTT. Protein sequence: CASSPTSRGTDTQYF.

The chain links TRBV10-3 to TRBJ2-5; 8 positions match TRBD1. Germline V gene sequence: CDR1 ENHRY, CDR2 SYGVKD. The CDR3 contains 15 residues. The V gene end was trimmed by 5 bases and the J gene end by 9 bases; junction bases not matched to a gene: 14. CDR3 bases: TGTGCCATCAGTAAGACTGGACAGGGAATGACGGCCCAGTACTTC. Translation: CAISKTGQGMTAQYF.

This clonotype occurred many times. The chain employs TRBV7-9 and TRBJ2-7; D might be TRBD2 (6 bases). The germline V gene encodes CDR1 SEHNR and CDR2 FQNEAQ (reference sequence). Deletions cut 5 bases from V and 4 bases from J, with 21 bases between. The CDR3 has 16 amino acids. CDR3 loop: CASSPPLSVAVYEQYF. The DNA for the CDR3 is TGTGCCAGCAGCCCCCCTCTTTCGGTAGCGGTATACGAGCAGTACTTC.

In regard to this clonotype: One end of the junction does not line up with germline, which may come from a read error. The chain employs TRBV5-1 and TRBJ2-1; D may be TRBD1 (6 bases). The germline V gene has CDR1 SGHRS and CDR2 YFSETQ. The CDR3 contains 15 residues. The CDR3 nucleotides are TGCGCCAGCACCTTGGCCGGGACAAAGGTGTATGAGCAGTTCTTC. Amino acid sequence: CASTLAGTKVYEQFF.

The chain has TRBV7-2 and TRBJ1-2; D remains ambiguous. There are 14 residues in the CDR3. Trimming shortened V by 5 bases and J by 6 bases, and 16 bases separated the two germline ends. Germline CDR1 SGHTA, CDR2 FQGNSA. As DNA, the CDR3 is TGTGCCAGCAGCGCCCGCGGCCCCCTCGATGGCTACACCTTC. It is translated as CASSARGPLDGYTF.

The chain uses TRBV11-3 and TRBJ2-1; D may be TRBD2 (6 bases). Germline V gene lookup returns CDR1 SGHNT and CDR2 YENEEA. With 3 bases removed from V and 0 bases from J, the gap between germline ends came to 9 bases. The CDR3 length is 15 residues. The CDR3 reads CASSFGGVSYNEQFF. The CDR3 DNA sequence: TGTGCCAGCAGCTTCGGAGGGGTCTCCTACAATGAGCAGTTCTTC.

J is TRBJ2-5 and V is TRBV4-2; TRBD2 matches 9 bases. Germline values: CDR1 LGHNA, CDR2 YNFKEQ. The CDR3 consists of 16 residues. The J segment lost 3 bases and the V segment lost 3 bases, leaving 8 bases of the junction unmatched. The CDR3 nucleotides read TGTGCCAGCAGCCAGGCGGCGGGAGGGCCGGAAGAGACCCAGTACTTC. It yields the protein CASSQAAGGPEETQYF.

CDR3 protein: CASSPGRFSYNEQFF. Here the CDR3 DNA reads TGTGCCAGCAGCCCGGGACGATTCTCCTACAATGAGCAGTTCTTC. The chain recombines TRBV7-2 with TRBJ2-1; D possibly uses TRBD1 or TRBD2 (5 bases each). Trimming removed 5 bases at V and 0 bases at J, with 11 bases between. CDR1 and CDR2 from the germline V gene are SGHTA and FQGNSA. The CDR3 is made up of 15 amino acids.

This chain connects TRBV2 to TRBJ2-7; D is possibly TRBD1 or TRBD2 (5 bases each). The V end lost 8 bases, the J end lost 2 bases, and 10 bases lay between the germline ends. This CDR3 has 12 residues. Germline CDR1 SNHLY, CDR2 FYNNEI. In DNA, the CDR3 is TGTGCCAGCGGGGCGGGTCCCTACGAGCAGTACTTC. Translation: CASGAGPYEQYF.

The J gene is TRBJ1-6, the V gene TRBV6-2 or TRBV6-3; the match to TRBD1 covers 7 bases. Germline V gives CDR1 MNHEY, CDR2 SVGEGT. This CDR3 has 13 residues. V gave up 7 bases and J gave up 9 bases; unmatched junction bases: 6. The CDR3 is CASNMGQISPLHF. The CDR3 coding sequence is TGTGCCAGCAATATGGGACAGATTTCACCCCTCCACTTT.

Remarks on this clonotype: A junction end diverges from the germline sequence, so it may reflect a read error. The chain uses TRBV20-1 and TRBJ2-4; 10 bases map to TRBD2. Germline CDR1 is DFQATT and CDR2 is SNEGSKA (reference sequence). This CDR3 is 15 amino acids long. The CDR3 sequence: CSAGDSLAGDGTAYF. Here the CDR3 DNA reads TGCAGTGCTGGAGATAGCCTAGCGGGAGACGGGACCGCGTACTTC.

This chain uses TRBV3-1 with TRBJ1-3; 7 nucleotides match TRBD1. Trimming took 2 bases from V and 0 from J; bases not matched to a gene: 7. Germline V CDR1 and CDR2: LGHDT, YNNKEL (reference sequence). CDR3 length equals 17 residues. CDR3 coding DNA: TGTGCCAGCAGCCAAAAAACAGGGGTCAACTCTGGAAACACCATATATTTT. Translated, it gives CASSQKTGVNSGNTIYF.

The V call is TRBV6-2 or TRBV6-3, the J call TRBJ2-4; 12 bases are a match to TRBD2. Gene TRBJ2-5 matches the end of the DNA better, so the J call may be wrong. The CDR3 is made up of 15 amino acids. The germline V gene has CDR1 MNHEY and CDR2 SVGEGT. The CDR3 region has the DNA TGTGCCAGCAGCGGAACTAGCGGGAGGAGAGAGACCCAGTACTTC. As protein: CASSGTSGRRETQYF.

As concerns this clonotype: Germline is not matched at one junction end, which may reflect a read error. The CDR3 reads CASNLHGGSSYEQYF. The CDR3 coding sequence is TGTGCCAGCAATTTACACGGCGGAAGCTCCTACGAGCAGTACTTC. The gene calls are TRBV12-3 or TRBV12-4 and TRBJ2-7; no firm D call. This CDR3 is built from 15 residues.

Details on this clonotype: Just one base apart from a much larger clone, this may be a read error. This chain uses TRBV5-1 with TRBJ2-1, with D perhaps assigned TRBD1 or TRBD2 (6 bases each). V lost 3 bases, J lost 8 bases, and 9 bases lay in between. This CDR3 is built from 12 residues. In germline, CDR1 is SGHRS, CDR2 YFSETQ. CDR3 loop: CASSSGGDEQFF. The CDR3 DNA is TGCGCCAGCAGCTCCGGGGGCGATGAGCAGTTCTTC.

The chain joins TRBV9 to TRBJ2-1; D is unclear. Germline V lookup: CDR1 SGDLS, CDR2 YYNGEE. This CDR3 region has 15 residues. V lost 1 base and J lost 5, with 13 bases in between. CDR3 nucleotide sequence: TGTGCCAGCAGCGTAATGGGTAGGTCACACAATGAGCAGTTCTTC. Amino acid sequence: CASSVMGRSHNEQFF.

To note about this clonotype: An end of the junction differs from the germline gene, which may be a read error. The J gene is TRBJ2-3, the V gene TRBV27; a possible D gene is TRBD2 (7 bases). Germline CDR1 MNHEY, CDR2 SMNVEV (reference sequence). This CDR3 spans 14 amino acids. The CDR3 nucleotides are TGTGCCCGCAGCTCGGGCGGGGGCCCAGATACGCAGTATTTT. This sequence encodes CARSSGGGPDTQYF.

This chain joins TRBV12-3 or TRBV12-4 and TRBJ1-5, with 10 bases identical to TRBD1. V shed 5 bases, J shed 6 bases, and the junction held 10 bases outside the gene matches. The length of the CDR3 is 16 residues. The CDR3: CASSHNRDRGFQPQHF. In nucleotides, the CDR3 is TGTGCCAGCAGTCACAACCGGGACAGGGGATTTCAGCCCCAGCATTTT.

The chain carries TRBV4-3 and TRBJ2-1; TRBD1 aligns across 7 bases. J was trimmed by 8 bases and V by 0 bases; bases with no gene match: 16. The CDR3 loop spans 18 amino acids. Germline lookup yields CDR1 LGHNA and CDR2 YSLEER. This CDR3 is CASSQEVLGQLPRDEQFF. CDR3 nucleotide sequence: TGCGCCAGCAGCCAAGAAGTTTTGGGACAGCTACCTAGGGATGAGCAGTTCTTC.

The rearrangement uses TRBV4-1 and TRBJ1-4, with D possibly being TRBD1 (5 bases). The CDR3 consists of 16 residues. Trimming took 1 base from V and 10 from J, leaving 19 bases between them. Germline CDR1 reads MGHRA; CDR2 reads YSYEKL. The CDR3 DNA is TGCGCCAGCAGCCAAGGCAATGGGCCCATCGGGGGAAAACTGTTTTTT. Translation: CASSQGNGPIGGKLFF.

V is TRBV7-9 and J is TRBJ2-3, with TRBD2 as a possible D gene (6 bases). CDR3 length: 16 amino acids. V was clipped by 3 bases and J by 2 bases, with 15 bases between them. Looked up from germline, CDR1 is SEHNR and CDR2 is FQNEAQ (reference sequence). The CDR3 reads CASSLIRDFFTDTQYF. In DNA, the CDR3 is TGTGCCAGCAGCTTGATCCGGGACTTTTTCACAGATACGCAGTATTTT.

CDR3: CASSQGAVDRAGSGANVLTF. CDR3 nucleotide sequence: TGCGCCAGCAGCCAAGGAGCGGTAGACAGGGCGGGCTCTGGGGCCAACGTCCTGACTTTC. The chain combines TRBV4-3 with TRBJ2-6, with TRBD1 matching over 7 bases. The germline gives CDR1 LGHNA, CDR2 YSLEER. The V gene end was trimmed by 1 base and the J gene end by 0 bases; junction bases not matched to a gene: 12. CDR3 length equals 20 residues.

This clonotype was observed a single time. This chain uses TRBV15 with TRBJ2-7; 13 positions match TRBD2. Germline V gene lookup returns CDR1 LNHNV and CDR2 YYDKDF (reference sequence). The CDR3 is 16 residues long. V was pared by 5 bases and J by 2 bases, with 6 bases of the junction left unmatched. CDR3: CATSPRTSGGAYEQYF. CDR3 in DNA: TGTGCCACCAGCCCCAGGACTAGCGGGGGAGCCTACGAGCAGTACTTC.

This clonotype was seen at least ten times. CDR3 in DNA: TGCGCCAGCAGCCAGATTCTAGCGGAACAAGAGACCCAGTACTTC. This encodes CASSQILAEQETQYF. The V and J genes are TRBV4-1 and TRBJ2-5; 7 bases fit TRBD2. V shed 3 bases, J shed 2 bases, and the junction held 6 bases outside the gene matches. CDR1 and CDR2 (germline): MGHRA, YSYEKL. This CDR3 comprises 15 residues.

The chain employs TRBV5-4 and TRBJ2-4, with D perhaps matching TRBD2 (6 bases). The J call is in doubt because the DNA end fits TRBJ2-7 better. This CDR3 region has 14 residues. From germline, CDR1 is SGHNT and CDR2 YYREEE (reference sequence). CDR3 region: CASSNRDFPYEQYF. In DNA, the CDR3 is TGTGCCAGCAGCAACCGGGACTTTCCCTACGAGCAGTACTTC.

This clonotype was picked up many times. The chain is built from TRBV9 and TRBJ2-5; D possibly corresponds to TRBD2 (5 bases). Germline V gene lookup returns CDR1 SGDLS and CDR2 YYNGEE. Trimming stripped 3 bases from V and 2 bases from J, with 11 bases between. CDR3 length: 14 residues. The CDR3 protein is CASSDPRGQETQYF. CDR3 nucleotide sequence: TGTGCCAGCAGCGATCCCCGGGGTCAAGAGACCCAGTACTTC.